Shown below are 26 T cell receptor beta chains from a single sample sequenced in a study of cytomegalovirus exposure and HLA in healthy donors. The PCR employed 60 Vbeta primers together with 13 Jbeta primers. Assay: immunoSEQ multiplex PCR; the TCRdb copy retains only in-frame clones and omits some. The sample includes around 250,000 clones, around 90% of them seen just once. Sequencing was performed on PBMCs. Receptors were obtained from a girl aged 2 to 9 in good health and CMV-seronegative.

This chain joins TRBV28 and TRBJ1-5, with 9 bases lining up with TRBD1. CDR1 and CDR2 from the germline V gene are MDHEN and SYDVKM. Losses at the gene ends were 5 bases for V and 5 bases for J; bases not matched to a gene: 13. CDR3 size: 17 residues. In DNA, the CDR3 is TGTGCCAGCAGTCTCGGGACAGGGAGTCTAGTATATCAGCCCCAGCATTTT. This encodes CASSLGTGSLVYQPQHF.

The genes are TRBV6-1 and TRBJ2-5, with TRBD2 matching 7 bases. The DNA end favors TRBJ2-7, so the J call may be wrong. This CDR3 comprises 15 residues. The germline gives CDR1 MNHNS, CDR2 SASEGT. DNA for the CDR3: TGTGCCAGCAGTGAAGCGTGGGCGGGAGCTTACGAGCAGTACTTC. As protein: CASSEAWAGAYEQYF.

This clone was counted between two and nine times. The J gene is TRBJ1-5, the V gene TRBV5-8; D gene unclear. V lost 5 bases, J lost 4 bases, and 13 bases lay in between. This CDR3 is 14 amino acids long. Germline CDR1 SGHTS, CDR2 YDEGEE. The CDR3: CASSVGEINQPQHF. CDR3 nucleotides: TGTGCCAGCAGTGTGGGAGAGATAAATCAGCCCCAGCATTTT.

The rearrangement uses TRBV29-1 and TRBJ2-3, with TRBD2 identical over 12 bases. The germline V gene encodes CDR1 SQVTM and CDR2 ANQGSEA. The CDR3 sequence is 16 residues long. The V segment lost 8 bases and the J segment 1 base; nucleotides outside the gene matches: 10. The CDR3: CSLRLAGAGGTDTQYF. Here the CDR3 DNA reads TGCAGCTTGAGACTAGCGGGAGCGGGCGGCACAGATACGCAGTATTTT.

V and J are TRBV29-1 and TRBJ2-1, with 11 bases lining up with TRBD2. V lost 4 bases, J lost 4 bases, and 15 bases stayed unmatched. CDR1 is SQVTM and CDR2 is ANQGSEA in the germline V gene. This CDR3 contains 18 residues. Here the CDR3 DNA reads TGCAGCGTTGTCTTAGCGGGAGGGCCGAAACCTGCTTACAATGAGCAGTTCTTC. It codes for CSVVLAGGPKPAYNEQFF.

The chain joins TRBV5-6 to TRBJ2-2; 9 nucleotides agree with TRBD2. Germline V gene lookup returns CDR1 SGHDT and CDR2 YYEEEE. This CDR3 has 15 amino acids. Trimming removed 3 bases from V and 6 bases from J; junction bases left unmatched: 6. The DNA for the CDR3 is TGTGCCAGCAGCTGGGGCGGGGGGGCCGCCGGGGAGCTGTTTTTT. It is translated as CASSWGGGAAGELFF.

This clone has just a few counts. The chain links TRBV6-4 to TRBJ1-1; D is ambiguous. In germline, CDR1 is MRHNA, CDR2 SNTAGT. Trimming stripped 4 bases from V and 1 base from J, with 7 bases between. This CDR3 is built from 13 residues. The DNA for the CDR3 is TGTGCCAGCAGTGGTAGTGGGAACACTGAAGCTTTCTTT. Protein product: CASSGSGNTEAFF.

The rearrangement links TRBV6-6 to TRBJ2-2; 8 positions match TRBD1. V was pared by 5 bases and J by 12 bases, with 8 bases of the junction left unmatched. The CDR3 contains 13 residues. The germline gives CDR1 MNHNY, CDR2 SVGAGI (reference sequence). The CDR3 DNA is TGTGCCAGCAGTACCTCGGACAGGGTAAAGCTGTTTTTT. Encoded protein: CASSTSDRVKLFF.

The CDR3, as DNA: TGCGCCAGCAGGGGGGAGGACAATGAGCAGTTCTTC. Protein: CASRGEDNEQFF. The chain combines TRBV5-1 with TRBJ2-1; D possibly corresponds to TRBD2 (6 bases). The CDR3 is made up of 12 amino acids. From germline, CDR1 is SGHRS and CDR2 YFSETQ. Trimming took 5 bases from V and 5 from J, leaving 8 bases between them. The full variable domain, with the rest looked up from reference TRBV5-1 and TRBJ2-1, is KAGVTQTPRYLIKTRGQQVTLSCSPISGHRSVSWYQQTPGQGLQFLFEYFSETQRNKGNFPGRFSGRQFSNSRSEMNVSTLELGDSALYLCASRGEDNEQFFGPGTRLTVL.

CDR3 sequence reads: CASKAGGGNEQFF. The CDR3 bases are TGCGCCAGCAAGGCGGGAGGGGGGAATGAGCAGTTCTTC. This sequence joins TRBV10-1 and TRBJ2-1, with 9 bases that match TRBD2. This CDR3 contains 13 residues. Germline V lookup: CDR1 WNHNN, CDR2 SYGVQD (reference sequence). V was clipped by 7 bases and J by 7 bases; unmatched bases: 5.

This clone is a singleton in its sample. The CDR3, as DNA: TGTGCCAGCAGCAAGGGATACAGGGAATCTGAAGCTTTCTTT. Translated, it gives CASSKGYRESEAFF. This rearrangement joins TRBV27 to TRBJ1-1, with D perhaps matching TRBD1 (6 bases). Trimming took 6 bases from V and 6 from J, leaving 17 bases between them. CDR3 length equals 14 residues. CDR1 and CDR2 (germline): MNHEY, SMNVEV (reference sequence).

V and J are TRBV5-4 and TRBJ2-5, with 9 bases lining up with TRBD1. V lost 0 bases, J lost 2 bases, and 2 bases stayed unmatched. The CDR3 runs 15 residues. The germline gives CDR1 SGHNT, CDR2 YYREEE (reference sequence). CDR3 amino acids: CASSLGQGVQETQYF. CDR3 nucleotides: TGTGCCAGCAGCTTGGGACAGGGGGTTCAAGAGACCCAGTACTTC.

Worth noting for this clone: The same CDR3 also results from other DNA sequences found in this sample. The chain carries TRBV7-9 and TRBJ2-3, with TRBD2 matching 12 bases. The germline CDR1 and CDR2 sequences are SEHNR and FQNEAQ (reference sequence). The CDR3 runs to 15 residues. With V trimmed by 1 base and J by 4 bases, 0 bases remained unmatched. This CDR3 reads CASSLGLAGADTQYF. CDR3 sequence (DNA): TGTGCCAGCAGCTTAGGACTAGCGGGAGCAGATACGCAGTATTTT.

This rearrangement joins TRBV2 to TRBJ1-2, with 10 bases matching TRBD1. The CDR3 covers 16 residues. The junction had 11 bases not matched to a gene; V was cut back by 6 bases and J by 4 bases. Germline CDR1 SNHLY, CDR2 FYNNEI. The CDR3 protein is CASRVTTGQGFYGYTF. The CDR3 nucleotides read TGTGCCAGCAGAGTGACTACGGGACAGGGGTTCTATGGCTACACCTTC.

This clone was counted a few times. V usage is TRBV11-3 and J usage is TRBJ2-5, with 9 bases that match TRBD2. This CDR3 has 13 residues. Germline trimming cut 4 bases from V and 5 bases from J; bases unmatched to any gene: 2. Germline assignment: CDR1 SGHNT and CDR2 YENEEA. The CDR3: CASSSSGAETQYF. The CDR3 DNA is TGTGCCAGCAGCTCTAGCGGGGCGGAGACCCAGTACTTC. The full variable domain, its missing parts supplied by reference TRBV11-3 and TRBJ2-5, is EAGVVQSPRYKIIEKKQPVAFWCNPISGHNTLYWYLQNLGQGPELLIRYENEEAVDDSQLPKDRFSAERLKGVDSTLKIQPAELGDSAVYLCASSSSGAETQYFGPGTRLLVL.

The V call is TRBV10-2, the J call TRBJ1-1; 8 positions match TRBD1. The length of the CDR3 is 13 residues. With V trimmed by 2 bases and J by 4 bases, 0 bases remained unmatched. CDR1 and CDR2 (germline): WSHSY, SAAADI. The CDR3 DNA follows: TGCGCCAGCAGTGAGACAGGGGGCACTGAAGCTTTCTTT. Amino acids: CASSETGGTEAFF.

The chain has TRBV9 and TRBJ2-1, with 8 bases aligning to TRBD2. After removal of 0 bases from V and 5 bases from J, the junction contained 10 bases not matched to a gene. CDR3 length: 17 residues. Germline CDR1 and CDR2: SGDLS and YYNGEE. CDR3 sequence reads: CASSVARAGAPNNEQFF. The CDR3 region has the DNA TGTGCCAGCAGCGTAGCTCGAGCGGGGGCGCCGAACAATGAGCAGTTCTTC.

A single count supports this clone. The V and J genes are TRBV30 and TRBJ1-1; 8 nucleotides match TRBD1. Germline V lookup: CDR1 GTSNPN, CDR2 SVGIG (reference sequence). The CDR3 contains 13 residues. V dropped 7 bases and J dropped 0; count of bases not matched to a gene: 4. CDR3 sequence: CALQGVVNTEAFF. The CDR3 DNA reads as TGTGCCTTACAGGGGGTTGTGAACACTGAAGCTTTCTTT. Filled out from reference TRBV30 and TRBJ1-1, the complete variable domain reads SQTIHQWPATLVQPVGSPLSLECTVEGTSNPNLYWYRQAAGRGLQLLFYSVGIGQISSEVPQNLSASRPQDRQFILSSKKLLLSDSGFYLCALQGVVNTEAFFGQGTRLTVV.

The CDR3 loop reads CASSDQGYNEQFF. The CDR3, as DNA: TGCGCCAGCAGTGACCAGGGGTACAATGAGCAGTTCTTC. The chain has TRBV10-1 and TRBJ2-1, with D perhaps matching TRBD1 (6 bases). Germline V gives CDR1 WNHNN, CDR2 SYGVQD (reference sequence). This CDR3 region has 13 residues. Trimming left V 3 bases short and J 4 bases short, with 7 bases between.

The chain has TRBV28 and TRBJ2-7, with a tentative D call TRBD2 (5 bases). V was pared by 2 bases and J by 0 bases, with 8 bases between. Germline CDR1 is MDHEN and CDR2 is SYDVKM. The CDR3 consists of 14 residues. This CDR3 is CASSLIGVSYEQYF. The CDR3 bases are TGTGCCAGCAGTTTAATCGGGGTCTCCTACGAGCAGTACTTC.

The chain couples TRBV19 to TRBJ1-3; weak D call: TRBD1 (5 bases). The CDR3 length is 13 residues. CDR1 LNHDA and CDR2 SQIVND come from the germline V gene (reference sequence). Trimming stripped 7 bases from V and 4 bases from J, with 11 bases between. CDR3 sequence reads: CASTKQGGNTIYF. The CDR3 DNA reads as TGTGCCAGTACTAAGCAGGGAGGAAACACCATATATTTT.

The V gene is TRBV6-5, the J gene TRBJ2-7, with TRBD1 identical over 12 bases. In germline, CDR1 is MNHEY, CDR2 SVGAGI. The CDR3 extends over 15 amino acids. V shed 0 bases, J shed 6 bases, and the junction held 3 bases outside the gene matches. The chain's CDR3 is CASSYSGQGAGEQYF. The CDR3 DNA sequence: TGTGCCAGCAGTTACTCGGGACAGGGGGCTGGCGAGCAGTACTTC.

This rearrangement joins TRBV14 to TRBJ1-3, with D unclear. V was shortened by 4 bases and J by 0 bases, with 7 bases between the two germline ends. This CDR3 has 14 amino acids. In germline, CDR1 is SGHDN, CDR2 FVKESK. CDR3 coding DNA: TGTGCCAGCAGCCCGCAGAACTCTGGAAACACCATATATTTT. Its translation: CASSPQNSGNTIYF.

This clone appeared a single time. CDR3 protein: CASSPLNRDFQSDEQFF. CDR3 DNA: TGTGCCAGCAGCCCCCTCAACCGGGACTTCCAGAGCGATGAGCAGTTCTTC. V is TRBV27 and J is TRBJ2-1; D perhaps matches TRBD2 (6 bases). The CDR3 runs 17 residues. V dropped 6 bases and J dropped 8 bases, with 26 bases sitting between them. Germline lookup yields CDR1 MNHEY and CDR2 SMNVEV (reference sequence).

The chain joins TRBV19 to TRBJ1-5; tentatively, D is TRBD1 (5 bases). This CDR3 comprises 18 residues. Trimming stripped 1 base from V and 0 bases from J, with 16 bases between. Germline V gene data show CDR1 as LNHDA and CDR2 as SQIVND (reference sequence). The CDR3: CASSIGPGSGYSNQPQHF. The CDR3 nucleotides are TGTGCCAGTAGTATAGGGCCAGGGTCGGGTTATAGCAATCAGCCCCAGCATTTT.

This clone was observed once. The germline gene is not matched at one end of the junction; a read error may be the cause. The chain carries TRBV7-7 and TRBJ2-5; D not resolved. Per germline, CDR1 SSHAT and CDR2 FNYEAQ (reference sequence). The CDR3 is 12 amino acids. CDR3 residues: CASSLDQETQYF. The CDR3 coding sequence is TGTGCTAGCAGCTTAGATCAGGAGACCCAGTACTTC. Variable domain in full (rest from reference TRBV7-7 and TRBJ2-5): GAGVSQSPRYKVTKRGQDVTLRCDPISSHATLYWYQQALGQGPEFLTYFNYEAQPDKSGLPSDRFSAERPEGSISTLTIQRTEQRDSAMYRCASSLDQETQYFGPGTRLLVL.